This is a list of T cell receptor beta chains from one sample in a study of blood T cell repertoires in COVID-19. The assay was immunoSEQ multiplex PCR, and TCRdb's table has in-frame clones only and misses some. The sample lists fewer than 300,000 clones, approximately 80% seen once, with around 3.2% in the top ten. Specimen: peripheral blood. Receptors originate from a woman aged 55-70 years with active or convalescent COVID-19. The CDR3 runs from the conserved cysteine through the conserved F or W. Fields, in order: clone size, D gene, V gene, J gene, CDR3 DNA, CDR3 protein. The D gene is left open where the match is weak. A clone size is listed for some rows: how often the clone was seen (once, few, many), or a class if it is expanded.

abundance: -; d_gene: -; v_gene: TRBV5-1; j_gene: TRBJ2-3; CDR3nt: TGCGCCAGCAGCTTGGGGACAGGCACAGATACGCAGTATTTT; CDR3aa: CASSLGTGTDTQYF
abundance: -; d_gene: TRBD2; v_gene: TRBV6-5; j_gene: TRBJ2-7; CDR3nt: TGTGCCAGCAGGGCCGGACTAGCGGGGGCCTACGAGCAGTACTTC; CDR3aa: CASRAGLAGAYEQYF
abundance: -; d_gene: -; v_gene: TRBV21-1; j_gene: TRBJ2-2; CDR3nt: TGTGCCAGCAGGAAGGGAGGGGCGCGGGGCACCGGGGAGCTGTTTTTT; CDR3aa: CASRKGGARGTGELFF
abundance: -; d_gene: TRBD1; v_gene: TRBV5-5; j_gene: TRBJ1-3; CDR3nt: TGTGCCAGCAGCGCACAGGGGACGGGCCCCTTCTCTGGAAACACCATATATTTT; CDR3aa: CASSAQGTGPFSGNTIYF
abundance: once; d_gene: TRBD1; v_gene: TRBV6-6; j_gene: TRBJ2-7; CDR3nt: TGTGCCAGCACCCAGGGACAGGACTTCTACGAGCAGTACTTC; CDR3aa: CASTQGQDFYEQYF
abundance: once; d_gene: TRBD1; v_gene: TRBV19; j_gene: TRBJ1-2; CDR3nt: TGTGCCAGTAGGACAAATCGAGGGAGGACAGGGAATTATGGCTACACCTTC; CDR3aa: CASRTNRGRTGNYGYTF
abundance: -; d_gene: -; v_gene: TRBV12-3/TRBV12-4; j_gene: TRBJ1-5; CDR3nt: TGTGCCAGCAGCCTCGGTGAGGTTGGACCCCAGCATTTT; CDR3aa: CASSLGEVGPQHF
abundance: -; d_gene: TRBD1; v_gene: TRBV10-3; j_gene: TRBJ1-6; CDR3nt: TGTGCCATCAAAAGGGACAGCCCCAATTCACCCCTCCACTTT; CDR3aa: CAIKRDSPNSPLHF
abundance: -; d_gene: -; v_gene: TRBV6-5; j_gene: TRBJ1-5; CDR3nt: TGTGCCAGCAGTAGACAGGAGAATCAGCCCCAGCATTTT; CDR3aa: CASSRQENQPQHF
abundance: once; d_gene: -; v_gene: TRBV7-8; j_gene: TRBJ1-3; CDR3nt: TGTGCCAGCAGCCGAGGGTGGGCGGGAAACACCATATATTTT; CDR3aa: CASSRGWAGNTIYF
abundance: -; d_gene: TRBD1; v_gene: TRBV6-4; j_gene: TRBJ1-2; CDR3nt: TGTGCCAGCAGTGCTTCCCTACAGGGGAGTGGCTACACCTTC; CDR3aa: CASSASLQGSGYTF
abundance: -; d_gene: -; v_gene: TRBV30; j_gene: TRBJ2-1; CDR3nt: TGTGCCCGGGGGGCGCTAGGCGTCAATGAGCAGTTCTTC; CDR3aa: CARGALGVNEQFF
abundance: -; d_gene: -; v_gene: TRBV3-1/TRBV3-2; j_gene: TRBJ2-1; CDR3nt: TGTGCCAGCAGCCAAGCTGCGGGCGAGCAGTTCTTC; CDR3aa: CASSQAAGEQFF
abundance: -; d_gene: TRBD1; v_gene: TRBV5-4; j_gene: TRBJ2-4; CDR3nt: TGTGCCAGCAGCTCCGGGACAGGGTATGCGGACATTCAGTACTTC; CDR3aa: CASSSGTGYADIQYF
abundance: -; d_gene: TRBD1; v_gene: TRBV6-2/TRBV6-3; j_gene: TRBJ2-7; CDR3nt: TGTGCCAGCAGTTTGGACAGGGCGGGATACGAGCAGTACTTC; CDR3aa: CASSLDRAGYEQYF
abundance: -; d_gene: -; v_gene: TRBV12-5; j_gene: TRBJ2-3; CDR3nt: TGTGCTAGTGGCGAGGGACTCCCCACAGATACGCAGTATTTT; CDR3aa: CASGEGLPTDTQYF
abundance: -; d_gene: TRBD2; v_gene: TRBV2; j_gene: TRBJ2-3; CDR3nt: TGTGCCAGCAGCGGACTAGGTGGCACAGATACGCAGTATTTT; CDR3aa: CASSGLGGTDTQYF
abundance: -; d_gene: TRBD1; v_gene: TRBV7-6; j_gene: TRBJ1-4; CDR3nt: TGTGCCAGCAGCACGACAGGGTATAATGAAAAACTGTTTTTT; CDR3aa: CASSTTGYNEKLFF
abundance: -; d_gene: -; v_gene: TRBV5-6; j_gene: TRBJ1-1; CDR3nt: TGTGCCAGCGCAAGCGGGTATCGGGAAGCTTTCTTT; CDR3aa: CASASGYREAFF
abundance: few; d_gene: TRBD1; v_gene: TRBV19; j_gene: TRBJ1-6; CDR3nt: TGTGCCAGTAGGGGACAGAGCTCACCCCTCCACTTT; CDR3aa: CASRGQSSPLHF
abundance: -; d_gene: -; v_gene: TRBV11-2; j_gene: TRBJ1-1; CDR3nt: TGTGCCAGCAGCTTAGATGGGGCGCGGGGGAAAGCTTTCTTT; CDR3aa: CASSLDGARGKAFF
abundance: once; d_gene: -; v_gene: TRBV18; j_gene: TRBJ2-1; CDR3nt: TGTGCCAGCTCACCACGGGCGCAGGCGGGTTACAATGAGCAGTTCTTC; CDR3aa: CASSPRAQAGYNEQFF
abundance: -; d_gene: -; v_gene: TRBV24-1; j_gene: TRBJ2-7; CDR3nt: TGTGCCACCAGTGACCCTTGTCCTAGCGAACAGTACTTC; CDR3aa: CATSDPCPSEQYF
abundance: once; d_gene: TRBD2; v_gene: TRBV5-5; j_gene: TRBJ2-5; CDR3nt: TGTGCCAGCAGCTTGGTAGCGGGGGACGCGGAGACCCAGTACTTC; CDR3aa: CASSLVAGDAETQYF
abundance: -; d_gene: TRBD1; v_gene: TRBV7-9; j_gene: TRBJ1-6; CDR3nt: TGTGCCAGCAGCCCCCGCGGACAGGGAAAATCACCCCTCCACTTT; CDR3aa: CASSPRGQGKSPLHF
abundance: -; d_gene: -; v_gene: TRBV6-2/TRBV6-3; j_gene: TRBJ2-5; CDR3nt: TGTGCCAGCAGCTCCAACCCCTATGGCGGGGAGACCCAGTACTTC; CDR3aa: CASSSNPYGGETQYF
abundance: -; d_gene: -; v_gene: TRBV3-1/TRBV3-2; j_gene: TRBJ2-5; CDR3nt: TGTGCCAGCAGCCGCGGGGACTACCAAGAGACCCAGTACTTC; CDR3aa: CASSRGDYQETQYF
abundance: many; d_gene: TRBD1; v_gene: TRBV5-4; j_gene: TRBJ1-1; CDR3nt: TGTGCCAGCAGATCCGGACAGGGCGAAGGCACTGAAGCTTTCTTT; CDR3aa: CASRSGQGEGTEAFF
abundance: -; d_gene: TRBD2; v_gene: TRBV7-6; j_gene: TRBJ2-2; CDR3nt: TGTGCCACCCGCGGGGGGACCCTCACCGGGGAGCTGTTTTTT; CDR3aa: CATRGGTLTGELFF
abundance: -; d_gene: -; v_gene: TRBV6-2/TRBV6-3; j_gene: TRBJ2-1; CDR3nt: TGTGCCAGCAGTCGTTCCCCATTCGGTGATGAGCAGTTCTTC; CDR3aa: CASSRSPFGDEQFF
abundance: -; d_gene: TRBD1; v_gene: TRBV5-6; j_gene: TRBJ1-2; CDR3nt: TGTGCCAGCAGCCCAGGGACAGGCTATGGCTACACCTTC; CDR3aa: CASSPGTGYGYTF
abundance: once; d_gene: TRBD1; v_gene: TRBV5-6; j_gene: TRBJ2-7; CDR3nt: TGTGCCAGCAGCTTAACCGGGACAGGAAACGAGCAGTACTTC; CDR3aa: CASSLTGTGNEQYF
abundance: -; d_gene: TRBD2; v_gene: TRBV5-1; j_gene: TRBJ2-7; CDR3nt: TGCGCCAGCAGCTTGGCCGGGCGCGGGGGGGACGAGCAGTACTTC; CDR3aa: CASSLAGRGGDEQYF
abundance: -; d_gene: -; v_gene: TRBV3-1/TRBV3-2; j_gene: TRBJ2-1; CDR3nt: TGTGCCAGCAGCCAACCGGGTCAGGAGCAGTTCTTC; CDR3aa: CASSQPGQEQFF
abundance: -; d_gene: TRBD2; v_gene: TRBV6-1; j_gene: TRBJ2-3; CDR3nt: TGTGCCAGCAGTGAGCTAGCGGGGGAGAACACAGATACGCAGTATTTT; CDR3aa: CASSELAGENTDTQYF
abundance: -; d_gene: -; v_gene: TRBV7-6; j_gene: TRBJ2-5; CDR3nt: TGTGCCAGCAGCTCTACAGGTTTAGGGACCCAGTACTTC; CDR3aa: CASSSTGLGTQYF
abundance: -; d_gene: TRBD1; v_gene: TRBV24-1; j_gene: TRBJ1-3; CDR3nt: TGTGCCACCACGTCGACAGGGGGCGGCCCTGGAAACACCATATATTTT; CDR3aa: CATTSTGGGPGNTIYF
abundance: -; d_gene: -; v_gene: TRBV23-1; j_gene: TRBJ1-5; CDR3nt: TGCGCCAGCAGTCACCTGAGTCCAAACAGGGACAATCAGCCCCAGCATTTT; CDR3aa: CASSHLSPNRDNQPQHF
abundance: -; d_gene: -; v_gene: TRBV2; j_gene: TRBJ1-2; CDR3nt: TGTGCCAGTTCGACATCCTCAAACTATGGCTACACCTTC; CDR3aa: CASSTSSNYGYTF
abundance: -; d_gene: -; v_gene: TRBV19; j_gene: TRBJ1-2; CDR3nt: TGTGCCAGTAAGCCCGGACACCCGTCTATCTATGGCTACACCTTC; CDR3aa: CASKPGHPSIYGYTF
abundance: -; d_gene: TRBD1; v_gene: TRBV15; j_gene: TRBJ2-1; CDR3nt: TGTGCCACCAGCAGTCAGACAGGGGGTGAGCAGTTCTTC; CDR3aa: CATSSQTGGEQFF
abundance: -; d_gene: -; v_gene: TRBV10-3; j_gene: TRBJ1-5; CDR3nt: TGTGCCATCAGTTCCACAGGGTATAATCAGCCCCAGCATTTT; CDR3aa: CAISSTGYNQPQHF
abundance: -; d_gene: -; v_gene: TRBV28; j_gene: TRBJ1-4; CDR3nt: TGTGCCAGCAGTCCGAGTGAAAAACTGTTTTTT; CDR3aa: CASSPSEKLFF
abundance: -; d_gene: -; v_gene: TRBV18; j_gene: TRBJ1-3; CDR3nt: TGTGCCAGCTCGTACGGTTTCGGGGACACCATATATTTT; CDR3aa: CASSYGFGDTIYF
abundance: -; d_gene: -; v_gene: TRBV29-1; j_gene: TRBJ1-2; CDR3nt: TGCAGCGTGGCTCATAGATTAGGACAGAGCTATGGCTACACCTTC; CDR3aa: CSVAHRLGQSYGYTF
abundance: -; d_gene: TRBD1; v_gene: TRBV5-1; j_gene: TRBJ1-5; CDR3nt: TGCGCCAGCAGCTTGCTCACAGGGGCTGGTCAGCCCCAGCATTTT; CDR3aa: CASSLLTGAGQPQHF
abundance: -; d_gene: TRBD1; v_gene: TRBV30; j_gene: TRBJ1-1; CDR3nt: TGTGCCTGGGCCTGGGACAGGGGGCTGTTTTTAGACACTGAAGCTTTCTTT; CDR3aa: CAWAWDRGLFLDTEAFF
abundance: few; d_gene: -; v_gene: TRBV6-5; j_gene: TRBJ2-7; CDR3nt: TGTGCCAGCAGTTCGACAGTTGAACACGAGCAGTACTTC; CDR3aa: CASSSTVEHEQYF
abundance: once; d_gene: -; v_gene: TRBV7-3; j_gene: TRBJ2-3; CDR3nt: TGTGCCAGCAGCTTGCAGGGGGATACGCAGTATTTT; CDR3aa: CASSLQGDTQYF
abundance: once; d_gene: -; v_gene: TRBV18; j_gene: TRBJ2-1; CDR3nt: TGTGCCAGCTCACCAGCCGGGTCCAATGAGCAGTTCTTC; CDR3aa: CASSPAGSNEQFF
abundance: many; d_gene: -; v_gene: TRBV19; j_gene: TRBJ1-2; CDR3nt: TGTGCCAGTAGTCAGATGGGGGGGCCCTATGGCTACACCTTC; CDR3aa: CASSQMGGPYGYTF